Below, 10 T cell receptor beta chains from the same sample are listed, as sequenced in a study of blood T cell repertoires in COVID-19. Libraries were prepared by immunoSEQ multiplex PCR; TCRdb keeps only in-frame clonotypes and omits some of them. The table has a few hundred thousand clones, roughly nine tenths seen once. Material for sequencing was peripheral blood. Every receptor here comes from a woman aged 25-40 years with COVID-19, enrolled during active disease.

The chain couples TRBV27 to TRBJ2-7; 7 bases agree with TRBD1. Trimming removed 5 bases from V and 7 bases from J; junction bases left unmatched: 11. CDR3 length equals 14 residues. Per the germline V gene, CDR1 is MNHEY and CDR2 is SMNVEV (reference sequence). The CDR3 region has the DNA TGTGCCAGCAGTCCTTTGACAGGGCAGAGGGAGCAGTACTTC. Encoded protein: CASSPLTGQREQYF.

Concerning this clone: Other DNA sequences from this sample encode an identical CDR3 as well. This sequence joins TRBV28 and TRBJ1-6; 7 bases fit TRBD1. With V trimmed by 3 bases and J by 9 bases, 5 bases remained unmatched. This CDR3 has 14 residues. Germline values: CDR1 MDHEN, CDR2 SYDVKM. The CDR3 nucleotides are TGTGCCAGCAGTTTTGGGCAGGGGGGTTCACCCCTCCACTTT. Its protein is CASSFGQGGSPLHF.

This chain connects TRBV6-5 to TRBJ1-1; D not resolved. The CDR3 runs to 13 residues. The V gene's germline CDR1 is MNHEY and CDR2 SVGAGI. The V gene lost 11 bases and the J gene lost 1 base, with 14 bases spanning the gap. CDR3 bases: TGTGCCGGCGGGGTAAGTAGGAACACTGAAGCTTTCTTT. Translating gives CAGGVSRNTEAFF.

The V and J genes are TRBV7-9 and TRBJ1-6; TRBD1 agrees at 9 bases. J gave up 7 bases and V 7 bases, and 8 bases lay outside the gene matches. Germline V gene data show CDR1 as SEHNR and CDR2 as FQNEAQ (reference sequence). This CDR3 spans 15 amino acids. CDR3 sequence (DNA): TGTGCCAGCAACCCTATACAGGGGGCAAATTCACCCCTCCACTTT. It yields the protein CASNPIQGANSPLHF.

J is TRBJ1-2 and V is TRBV19, with D hard to call. In germline, CDR1 is LNHDA, CDR2 SQIVND (reference sequence). This CDR3 contains 16 residues. Trimming pared 3 bases from V and 4 bases from J, leaving 18 bases between. The CDR3 sequence: CASSIGGAGPAYGYTF. DNA for the CDR3: TGTGCCAGTAGTATCGGAGGTGCTGGGCCAGCCTATGGCTACACCTTC.

V and J are TRBV28 and TRBJ1-2; a weak D match, TRBD1 (5 bases). The V and J ends lost 3 bases and 8 bases respectively, with 10 bases between them. This CDR3 region has 12 residues. Per germline, CDR1 MDHEN and CDR2 SYDVKM. The CDR3 protein is CASSFRGFGYTF. As DNA, the CDR3 is TGTGCCAGCAGTTTTCGGGGGTTCGGCTACACCTTC.

The chain combines TRBV11-3 with TRBJ2-1; maybe TRBD2 (7 bases). The CDR3 is 13 residues long. Germline V gene lookup returns CDR1 SGHNT and CDR2 YENEEA. V lost 5 bases and J 8 bases, leaving 13 bases between the germline ends. CDR3 region: CASSRLGGHEQFF. For the CDR3, the DNA is TGTGCCAGCAGCCGTTTGGGGGGGCATGAGCAGTTCTTC. The full variable domain, with the rest looked up from reference TRBV11-3 and TRBJ2-1, is EAGVVQSPRYKIIEKKQPVAFWCNPISGHNTLYWYLQNLGQGPELLIRYENEEAVDDSQLPKDRFSAERLKGVDSTLKIQPAELGDSAVYLCASSRLGGHEQFFGPGTRLTVL.

J is TRBJ2-5 and V is TRBV5-6, with 8 bases aligning to TRBD2. This CDR3 is built from 15 residues. Per the germline V gene, CDR1 is SGHDT and CDR2 is YYEEEE. The trim removed 4 bases at V and 5 bases at J, leaving 10 bases unmatched. The CDR3 sequence is CASSRLGLVGETQYF. The CDR3 DNA follows: TGTGCCAGCAGCCGTTTGGGACTAGTGGGGGAGACCCAGTACTTC.

The chain employs TRBV6-1 and TRBJ1-2; D is perhaps TRBD1 (5 bases). The germline V and J ends were trimmed by 8 bases and 2 bases, with 15 bases remaining between them. This CDR3 spans 14 amino acids. Germline V CDR1 and CDR2: MNHNS, SASEGT. CDR3 protein: CASGQSGANYGYTF. Here the CDR3 DNA reads TGTGCCAGCGGTCAGAGCGGGGCAAACTATGGCTACACCTTC.

The V and J genes are TRBV9 and TRBJ2-5; D call uncertain. V gave up 0 bases and J gave up 1 base, with 10 bases separating them. This CDR3 region has 15 residues. Germline-derived CDR1 and CDR2 are SGDLS and YYNGEE. The CDR3 here is CASSVAEAAQETQYF. Written as DNA, the CDR3 is TGTGCCAGCAGCGTAGCTGAGGCAGCCCAAGAGACCCAGTACTTC.